The 22 T cell receptor beta chains below were found in one sample sequenced in a study of cytomegalovirus exposure and HLA in healthy donors. The PCR ran on 60 Vbeta and 13 Jbeta primers. Libraries were prepared by immunoSEQ multiplex PCR; TCRdb keeps only in-frame clonotypes and omits some of them. This sample carries approximately 70,000 clones, around 78% of them seen once, and the ten largest clones take 6.3%. The specimen sequenced was PBMCs. The receptors derive from a man aged 50-59 years in good health and CMV-seronegative.

This rearrangement joins TRBV30 to TRBJ1-2, with D uncertain. Trimming took 2 bases from V and 8 from J, leaving 21 bases between them. This CDR3 is built from 15 residues. Germline V lookup: CDR1 GTSNPN, CDR2 SVGIG (reference sequence). The CDR3 loop is CAWSPAYLPGGGYTF. The CDR3 nucleotides are TGTGCCTGGAGTCCGGCCTACCTCCCCGGAGGGGGCTACACCTTC.

CDR3 amino acids: CSASGGPSQFF. CDR3 bases: TGCAGTGCTAGCGGGGGGCCCTCCCAGTTCTTC. The chain uses TRBV20-1 and TRBJ2-1, with D tentatively TRBD2 (7 bases). Germline CDR1 and CDR2: DFQATT and SNEGSKA (reference sequence). The CDR3 has 11 amino acids. V lost 3 bases and J 13 bases, leaving 13 bases between the germline ends.

The chain combines TRBV5-1 with TRBJ2-1; D gene unclear. The length of the CDR3 is 14 residues. With 2 bases removed from V and 7 bases from J, the gap between germline ends came to 13 bases. Looked up from germline, CDR1 is SGHRS and CDR2 is YFSETQ. The CDR3 DNA reads TGCGCCAGCAGCTTTGGTAGTTCGGTTAATGAGCAGTTCTTC. It is translated as CASSFGSSVNEQFF.

This clone has more than one count but fewer than ten. The chain carries TRBV2 and TRBJ1-2, with unresolved D. Germline V CDR1 and CDR2: SNHLY, FYNNEI. V was shortened by 5 bases and J by 4 bases, with 11 bases between the two germline ends. The CDR3 loop spans 13 amino acids. The CDR3: CASSLDGLYGYTF. For the CDR3, the DNA is TGTGCCAGCAGTCTTGACGGACTCTATGGCTACACCTTC.

J is TRBJ2-1 and V is TRBV6-5; 8 nucleotides line up with TRBD2. Germline V CDR1 and CDR2: MNHEY, SVGAGI. This CDR3 is built from 15 residues. V lost 5 bases and J lost 3; bases outside the gene matches: 6. The CDR3 DNA reads as TGTGCCAGCAGTCCGAGACTAGCGATCTACAATGAGCAGTTCTTC. Translated, it gives CASSPRLAIYNEQFF.

This clone was found once. The chain employs TRBV30 and TRBJ2-5; a weak D match, TRBD2 (6 bases). The germline V gene has CDR1 GTSNPN and CDR2 SVGIG (reference sequence). The CDR3 covers 13 residues. Trimming removed 3 bases from V and 6 bases from J, with 14 bases in between. CDR3 nucleotides: TGTGCCTGGAGCCCGGGGGTACTGAAGACCCAGTACTTC. Amino acids: CAWSPGVLKTQYF.

The CDR3 DNA sequence: TGTGCCAGCAGAAAGGGACTAGCGGGCTACGAGCAGTACTTC. Translating it yields CASRKGLAGYEQYF. The chain employs TRBV6-5 and TRBJ2-7; the match to TRBD2 covers 12 bases. V gave up 6 bases and J gave up 3 bases; unmatched junction bases: 3. The CDR3 is 14 residues long. Germline V lookup: CDR1 MNHEY, CDR2 SVGAGI.

The V and J genes are TRBV5-1 and TRBJ2-3, with D unclear. Germline V lookup: CDR1 SGHRS, CDR2 YFSETQ. The V end lost 3 bases, the J end lost 2 bases, and 4 bases lay between the germline ends. The CDR3 contains 12 residues. The CDR3 spells CASSSNTDTQYF. The CDR3 DNA follows: TGCGCCAGCAGCTCAAACACAGATACGCAGTATTTT.

This clone was seen only a few times. The CDR3 sequence is CASSLGNGTDTQYF. For the CDR3, the DNA is TGTGCCAGCAGCTTAGGGAACGGGACAGATACGCAGTATTTT. The J gene is TRBJ2-3, the V gene TRBV11-3; D unresolved. The V gene lost 1 base and the J gene lost 3 bases, with 8 bases spanning the gap. Germline CDR1 and CDR2: SGHNT and YENEEA. The CDR3 is 14 amino acids.

V usage is TRBV14 and J usage is TRBJ2-3; TRBD1 agrees at 7 bases. Trimming cost V 5 bases and J 2 bases; bases outside gene matches: 10. Germline V gene data show CDR1 as SGHDN and CDR2 as FVKESK. The CDR3 runs to 16 residues. For the CDR3, the DNA is TGTGCCAGCAGCGACCGGGACAGCTTTTCCACAGATACGCAGTATTTT. This codes for CASSDRDSFSTDTQYF.

V is TRBV6-5 and J is TRBJ1-2, with 7 bases aligning to TRBD1. J gave up 4 bases and V 3 bases, and 8 bases lay outside the gene matches. CDR3 length equals 15 residues. Germline V gene lookup returns CDR1 MNHEY and CDR2 SVGAGI. In DNA, the CDR3 is TGTGCCAGCAGTTATGACCCGGGACAGATCTATGGCTACACCTTC. This encodes CASSYDPGQIYGYTF.

V usage is TRBV5-4 and J usage is TRBJ1-1; D ambiguous. The CDR3 is 15 residues long. Germline CDR1 SGHNT, CDR2 YYREEE (reference sequence). V gave up 5 bases and J gave up 0 bases, with 14 bases separating them. CDR3 nucleotides: TGTGCCAGCAGACCAGATTCCCGATTGAACACTGAAGCTTTCTTT. Protein product: CASRPDSRLNTEAFF.

This clone has a single count. This chain links TRBV28 with TRBJ1-1; 8 bases align to TRBD1. J gave up 2 bases and V 8 bases, and 10 bases lay outside the gene matches. This CDR3 has 15 residues. Per germline, CDR1 MDHEN and CDR2 SYDVKM. CDR3 region: CASGGVRGQNTEAFF. The CDR3, as DNA: TGTGCCAGCGGCGGGGTCAGGGGGCAAAACACTGAAGCTTTCTTT.

The chain couples TRBV11-3 to TRBJ2-1; tentatively, D is TRBD1 (6 bases). From germline, CDR1 is SGHNT and CDR2 YENEEA. The CDR3 contains 17 residues. Between the trimmed V and J ends, which lost 2 bases and 8 bases, there was a span of 22 bases. The CDR3 reads CASSLYFGPGVVHEQFF. The CDR3 DNA sequence: TGTGCCAGCAGCTTATATTTTGGGCCAGGGGTAGTTCATGAGCAGTTCTTC.

The chain recombines TRBV5-3 with TRBJ1-1; D call uncertain. TRBV5-3 is an ORF, with its function uncertain. Between the trimmed V and J ends, which lost 5 bases and 10 bases, there was a span of 6 bases. The CDR3 is 9 amino acids. The CDR3 is CARRPGAFF. DNA for the CDR3: TGTGCCAGAAGACCCGGAGCTTTCTTT.

The V call is TRBV6-6, the J call TRBJ2-5; 8 nucleotides agree with TRBD2. The trim removed 6 bases at V and 5 bases at J, leaving 8 bases unmatched. This CDR3 contains 14 residues. Germline-derived CDR1 and CDR2 are MNHNY and SVGAGI (reference sequence). The CDR3 sequence is CASRRTTSEETQYF. The CDR3 DNA sequence: TGTGCCAGCAGGAGAACGACTAGCGAGGAGACCCAGTACTTC.

The chain uses TRBV29-1 and TRBJ1-1; TRBD1 matches 9 bases. The V and J ends lost 4 bases and 1 base, in that order; junction bases with no gene match: 7. Per the germline V gene, CDR1 is SQVTM and CDR2 is ANQGSEA. The CDR3 runs to 15 residues. This CDR3 is CSVGAQGAGNTEAFF. CDR3 DNA: TGCAGCGTTGGGGCACAGGGGGCAGGGAACACTGAAGCTTTCTTT.

The rearrangement links TRBV5-8 to TRBJ1-6; D unresolved. The ends were cut back, 1 base at V and 12 bases at J, with 5 bases in the middle. Per germline, CDR1 SGHTS and CDR2 YDEGEE. CDR3 length: 11 residues. Here the CDR3 reads CASSLRLPLHF. CDR3 nucleotides: TGTGCCAGCAGCTTGAGACTACCCCTCCACTTT.

This clone was recorded a few times. The CDR3: CASSTGRYDEKLFF. The CDR3, as DNA: TGTGCCAGCAGTACAGGGCGTTACGATGAAAAACTGTTTTTT. V and J are TRBV2 and TRBJ1-4; tentatively, D is TRBD1 (6 bases). This CDR3 comprises 14 residues. V was clipped by 5 bases and J by 6 bases, with 13 bases between them. Germline V gives CDR1 SNHLY, CDR2 FYNNEI.

The chain combines TRBV15 with TRBJ2-5, with 8 nucleotides matching TRBD2. V lost 5 bases, J lost 5 bases, and 10 bases stayed unmatched. Germline CDR1 reads LNHNV; CDR2 reads YYDKDF (reference sequence). This CDR3 contains 15 residues. For the CDR3, the DNA is TGTGCCACCAGCCCTTCCGGGGGGGTTCAGGAGACCCAGTACTTC. This translates into CATSPSGGVQETQYF.

This chain connects TRBV6-1 to TRBJ2-7, with 9 bases that match TRBD2. CDR1 MNHNS and CDR2 SASEGT come from the germline V gene. This CDR3 is built from 15 residues. The J segment lost 0 bases and the V segment lost 7 bases, leaving 7 bases of the junction unmatched. This chain's CDR3 is CASNPTSGLSYEQYF. CDR3 DNA sequence: TGTGCCAGCAACCCGACTAGCGGTCTCTCCTACGAGCAGTACTTC.

The chain carries TRBV6-5 and TRBJ2-1, with TRBD1 as a possible D gene (6 bases). V lost 7 bases, J lost 7 bases, and 14 bases lay in between. The CDR3 contains 13 residues. Germline V lookup: CDR1 MNHEY, CDR2 SVGAGI. CDR3 loop: CASKTGWNNEQFF. The CDR3 coding sequence is TGTGCCAGCAAAACAGGGTGGAATAATGAGCAGTTCTTC.